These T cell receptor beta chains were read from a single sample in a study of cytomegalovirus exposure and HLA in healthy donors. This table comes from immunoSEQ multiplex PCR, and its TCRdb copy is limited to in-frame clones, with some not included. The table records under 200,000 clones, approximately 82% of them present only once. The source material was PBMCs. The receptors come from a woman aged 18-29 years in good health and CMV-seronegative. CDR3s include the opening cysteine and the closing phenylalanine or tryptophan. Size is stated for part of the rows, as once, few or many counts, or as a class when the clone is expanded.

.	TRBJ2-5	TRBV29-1	CSGGQGGETQYF
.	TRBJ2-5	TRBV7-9	CASSLGGNLETQYF
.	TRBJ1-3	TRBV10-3	CAISGDRILSVGNTIYF
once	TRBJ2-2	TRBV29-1	CSVAIAETTAGELFF
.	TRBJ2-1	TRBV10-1	CASSESSREWEQFF
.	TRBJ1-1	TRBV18	CASGQGANTEAFF
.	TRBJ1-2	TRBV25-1	CASSERDRGSNGYTF
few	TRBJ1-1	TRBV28	CASSIRTGVMAFF
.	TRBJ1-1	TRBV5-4	CASSSTGTGKMNTEAFF
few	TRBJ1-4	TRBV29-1	CSVEGTVTNEKLFF
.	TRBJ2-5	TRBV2	CASSDVVGEASLGFETQYF
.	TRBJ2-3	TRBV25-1	CASTASGRPDTQYF
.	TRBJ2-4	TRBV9	CASSADSGPNIQYF
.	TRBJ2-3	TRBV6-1	CASSGQGATDTQYF
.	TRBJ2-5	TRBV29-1	CSGTLQLQETQYF
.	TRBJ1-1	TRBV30	CAWSVGTGMNTEAFF
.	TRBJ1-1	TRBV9	CASSVLRQGTEAFF
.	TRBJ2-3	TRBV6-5	CASSYSWTSDADTQYF
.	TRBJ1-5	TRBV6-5	CAIKQGNNQPQHF
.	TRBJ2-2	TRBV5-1	CASRDGGSGTGELFF